This paragraph reports one T cell receptor (beta chain). Its target is unknown. The source of the sample is a study of cytomegalovirus exposure and HLA in healthy donors. Overall study results and limits: TCR beta V- and J-gene trimming was later associated with a missense DCLRE1C variant.

Trimming removed 0 bases at V and 7 bases at J, with 19 bases between. The CDR3 sequence is 17 residues long. Germline values: CDR1 SGDLS, CDR2 YYNGEE. The PCR ran on 60 Vbeta and 13 Jbeta primers. Repertoires were generated with immunoSEQ multiplex PCR, while TCRdb's copy carries only in-frame clones and drops some. The sample has some 190,000 clones; roughly 87% are singletons. The material sequenced was PBMCs. The receptor was isolated from a man aged 40-49 years in good health and CMV-seronegative. V and J are TRBV9 and TRBJ2-2; a weak D match, TRBD2 (7 bases). This CDR3 is CASSVGAGATTGGELFF. CDR3 nucleotides: TGTGCCAGCAGCGTAGGGGCGGGAGCCACGACAGGCGGGGAGCTGTTTTTT.